This T cell receptor beta chain was recovered during a study of blood T cells in healthy people across ages. General study points: Per million T cells, TCR beta diversity dropped roughly linearly as age increased.

Trimming took 0 bases from V and 0 from J, leaving 14 bases between them. CDR3 length equals 16 residues. Germline V gene sequence: CDR1 SQVTM, CDR2 ANQGSEA. A second PCR, run for roughly 7 to 11 cycles, used a sample-barcoded 5' primer plus a J-beta primer mix. A template-switch adaptor that had 12 random nucleotides put a tag on each cDNA molecule. TCRdb processed the 5' RACE reads anew with MiXCR; each CDR3 protein has one entry. This table has 600,000 to 1,000,000 distinct CDR3 sequences, over 45% appearing once. This clonotype was seen a few times. The antigen remains unidentified. This TCR was sampled from a man in his thirties or forties in good health. V is TRBV29-1 and J is TRBJ2-5, with D tentatively TRBD2 (6 bases). Sequencing used blood. The CDR3 nucleotides read TGCAGCGTTGAAGAGGCGGGACGGCCGTACCAAGAGACCCAGTACTTC. Its translation is CSVEEAGRPYQETQYF.